Shown below are 9 T cell receptor beta chains from a single sample sequenced in a study of somatic mutations in cytotoxic T cells in rheumatoid arthritis. Clones were read by immunoSEQ multiplex PCR, and TCRdb kept only the in-frame ones, dropping some. Of about 18,000 clones in the sample, over 65% were seen once. Material for sequencing was CD8+ T cells sorted from blood. These receptors originate from a man aged 60-69 years in good health.

The CDR3 region is CASSQDSPATSGRVTDTQYF. The DNA for the CDR3 is TGCGCCAGCAGCCAAGATTCCCCCGCGACTAGCGGGAGGGTCACAGATACGCAGTATTTT. The chain is built from TRBV4-3 and TRBJ2-3; 14 bases match TRBD2. From germline, CDR1 is LGHNA and CDR2 YSLEER. V trimming: 0 bases; J trimming: 2 bases; junction bases outside the gene matches: 10. This CDR3 spans 20 amino acids.

V gene TRBV19 combines with J gene TRBJ2-5; D is unresolved. The J call may be incorrect, as the DNA end agrees better with TRBJ2-7. The germline V gene encodes CDR1 LNHDA and CDR2 SQIVND (reference sequence). The CDR3 is 11 residues long. The CDR3 protein is CASRGAYEQYF. In DNA, the CDR3 is TGTGCCAGTAGAGGAGCCTACGAGCAGTACTTC.

The table lists this clone with a few counts. V and J are TRBV29-1 and TRBJ2-7; 9 bases align to TRBD1. CDR3 length: 15 amino acids. CDR1 and CDR2 (germline): SQVTM, ANQGSEA. After removal of 2 bases from V and 7 bases from J, the junction contained 12 bases not matched to a gene. CDR3 sequence reads: CSVEPKAGQGREQYF. The CDR3 DNA follows: TGCAGCGTTGAACCAAAGGCGGGACAGGGACGTGAGCAGTACTTC.

The CDR3 is CASSQGLIGELFF. The DNA of the CDR3 is TGCGCCAGCAGCCAAGGTTTAATCGGGGAGCTGTTTTTT. V gene TRBV4-3 combines with J gene TRBJ2-2; no definite D call. Trimming took off 1 base at V and 7 bases at J, with 7 bases between the two ends. The CDR3 consists of 13 residues. Germline CDR1 and CDR2: LGHNA and YSLEER.

The chain joins TRBV2 to TRBJ1-4; D might be TRBD1 (6 bases). V was clipped by 10 bases and J by 5 bases, with 14 bases between them. The germline V gene encodes CDR1 SNHLY and CDR2 FYNNEI. The CDR3 is made up of 13 amino acids. Here the CDR3 DNA reads TGTGCCAACCACAGGGAGGGAAATGAAAAACTGTTTTTT. This sequence encodes CANHREGNEKLFF. The full variable domain, rest sourced from reference TRBV2 and TRBJ1-4, is EPEVTQTPSHQVTQMGQEVILRCVPISNHLYFYWYRQILGQKVEFLVSFYNNEISEKSEIFDDQFSVERPDGSNFTLKIRSTKLEDSAMYFCANHREGNEKLFFGSGTQLSVL.

The chain uses TRBV19 and TRBJ2-7, with TRBD2 identical over 14 bases. Losses at the gene ends were 4 bases for V and 5 bases for J; bases not matched to a gene: 4. The CDR3 sequence is 15 residues long. CDR1 LNHDA and CDR2 SQIVND come from the germline V gene (reference sequence). DNA of the CDR3: TGTGCCAGTAGTACCGGGACTAGCGGGAGTGACGAGCAGTACTTC. Amino acid sequence: CASSTGTSGSDEQYF.

The chain carries TRBV6-5 and TRBJ1-1, with D tentatively TRBD1 (5 bases). The CDR3 is made up of 13 amino acids. From germline, CDR1 is MNHEY and CDR2 SVGAGI. The V end lost 4 bases, the J end lost 4 bases, and 10 bases lay between the germline ends. The CDR3 DNA reads as TGTGCCAGCAGTTTAGGCAGGGTCACTGAAGCTTTCTTT. Translation gives CASSLGRVTEAFF.

This chain connects TRBV5-4 to TRBJ2-1, with D perhaps matching TRBD1 (5 bases). V lost 0 bases, J lost 5 bases, and 9 bases lay in between. This CDR3 has 14 amino acids. Germline-derived CDR1 and CDR2 are SGHNT and YYREEE (reference sequence). The CDR3 region has the DNA TGTGCCAGCAGCTTGGTCAGGGCGGACAATGAGCAGTTCTTC. Translation gives CASSLVRADNEQFF. Filled out from reference TRBV5-4 and TRBJ2-1, the complete variable domain reads ETGVTQSPTHLIKTRGQQVTLRCSSQSGHNTVSWYQQALGQGPQFIFQYYREEENGRGNFPPRFSGLQFPNYSSELNVNALELDDSALYLCASSLVRADNEQFFGPGTRLTVL.

V and J are TRBV5-8 and TRBJ2-1, with a possible D match to TRBD2 (5 bases). Germline V gene sequence: CDR1 SGHTS, CDR2 YDEGEE. The germline V and J ends were trimmed by 2 bases and 8 bases, with 8 bases remaining between them. The CDR3 loop spans 12 amino acids. CDR3 sequence reads: CASSLLGHEQFF. DNA of the CDR3: TGTGCCAGCAGCTTACTAGGTCATGAGCAGTTCTTC.